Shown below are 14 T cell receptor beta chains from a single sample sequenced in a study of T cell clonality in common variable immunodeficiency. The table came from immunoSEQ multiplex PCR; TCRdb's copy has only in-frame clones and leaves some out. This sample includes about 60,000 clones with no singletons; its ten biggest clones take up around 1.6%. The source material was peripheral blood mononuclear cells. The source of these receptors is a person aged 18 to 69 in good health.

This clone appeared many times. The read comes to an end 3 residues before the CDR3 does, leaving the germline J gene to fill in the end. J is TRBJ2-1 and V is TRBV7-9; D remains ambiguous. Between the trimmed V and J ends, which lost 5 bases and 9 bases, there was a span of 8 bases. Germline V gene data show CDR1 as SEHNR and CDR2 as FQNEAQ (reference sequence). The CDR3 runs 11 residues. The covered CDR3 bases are TGTGCCAGCAGCACCCAGGCTGAG. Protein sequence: CASSTQAE. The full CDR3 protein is CASSTQAEQFF.

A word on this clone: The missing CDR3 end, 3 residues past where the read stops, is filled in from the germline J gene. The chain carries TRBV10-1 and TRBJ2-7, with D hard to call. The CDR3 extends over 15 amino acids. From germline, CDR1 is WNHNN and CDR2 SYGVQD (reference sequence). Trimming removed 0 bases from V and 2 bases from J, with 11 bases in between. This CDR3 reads CASSESSANTYEQYF. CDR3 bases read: TGCGCCAGCAGTGAGTCGTCCGCCAACACCTACGAG.

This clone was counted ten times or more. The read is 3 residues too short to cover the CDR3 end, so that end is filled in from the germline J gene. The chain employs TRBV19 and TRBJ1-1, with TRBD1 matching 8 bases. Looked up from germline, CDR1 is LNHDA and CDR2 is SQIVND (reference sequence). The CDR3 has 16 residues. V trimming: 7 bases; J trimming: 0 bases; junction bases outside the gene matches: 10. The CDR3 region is CASTPTPGQVNTEAFF. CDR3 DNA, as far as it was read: TGTGCCAGTACTCCGACCCCGGGACAGGTGAACACTGAA.

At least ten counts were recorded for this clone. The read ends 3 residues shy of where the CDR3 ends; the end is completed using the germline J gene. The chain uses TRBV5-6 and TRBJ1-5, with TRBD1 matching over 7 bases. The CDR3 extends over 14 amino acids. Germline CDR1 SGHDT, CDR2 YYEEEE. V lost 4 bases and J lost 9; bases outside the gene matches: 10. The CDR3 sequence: CASSPNRGTGPQHF. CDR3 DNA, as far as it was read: TGTGCCAGCAGCCCCAACAGGGGCACGGGGCCC.

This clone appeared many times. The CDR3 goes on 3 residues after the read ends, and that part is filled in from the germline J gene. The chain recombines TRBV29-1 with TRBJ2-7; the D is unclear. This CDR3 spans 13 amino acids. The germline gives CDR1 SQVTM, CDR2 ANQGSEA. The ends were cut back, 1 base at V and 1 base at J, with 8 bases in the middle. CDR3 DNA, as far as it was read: TGCAGCGTTGAAGCCGACAATTCCTACGAG. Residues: CSVEADNSYE. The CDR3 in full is CSVEADNSYEQYF.

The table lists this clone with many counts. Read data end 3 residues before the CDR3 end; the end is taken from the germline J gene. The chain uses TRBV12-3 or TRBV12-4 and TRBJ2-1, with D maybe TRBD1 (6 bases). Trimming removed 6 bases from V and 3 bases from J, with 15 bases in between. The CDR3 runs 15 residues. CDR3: CASRKYGTYYNEQFF. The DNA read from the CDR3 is TGTGCCAGCAGAAAGTATGGGACATACTACAATGAG.

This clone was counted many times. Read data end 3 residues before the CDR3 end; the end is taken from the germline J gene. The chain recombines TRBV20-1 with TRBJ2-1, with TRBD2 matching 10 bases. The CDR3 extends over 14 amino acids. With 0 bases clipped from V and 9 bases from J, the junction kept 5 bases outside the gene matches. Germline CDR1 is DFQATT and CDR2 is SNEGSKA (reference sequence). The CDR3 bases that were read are TGCAGTGCTAGAGATCTAGCGGGAGCGGGTGAG. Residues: CSARDLAGAGE. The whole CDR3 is CSARDLAGAGEQFF.

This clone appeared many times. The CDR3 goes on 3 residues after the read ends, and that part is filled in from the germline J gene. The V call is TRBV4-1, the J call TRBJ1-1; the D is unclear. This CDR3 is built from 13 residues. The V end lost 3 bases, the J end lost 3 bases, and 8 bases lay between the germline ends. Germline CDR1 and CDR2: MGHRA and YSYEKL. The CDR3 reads CASSQTWDTEAFF. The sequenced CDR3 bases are TGCGCCAGCAGCCAGACATGGGACACTGAA.

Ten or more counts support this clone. The CDR3 spells CASSFWGQDTGELFF. CDR3 DNA (partial): TGTGCCAGCAGTTTCTGGGGACAGGACACCGGGGAG. The chain has TRBV28 and TRBJ2-2, with 8 bases identical to TRBD1. The CDR3 end is not reached by the read, which stops 3 residues before it; the germline J gene fills it in. The CDR3 contains 15 residues. Germline V CDR1 and CDR2: MDHEN, SYDVKM. J lost 3 bases, V lost 3 bases, and 3 bases had no gene match. Using reference TRBV28 and TRBJ2-2 for the parts outside the CDR3, the full variable domain is DVKVTQSSRYLVKRTGEKVFLECVQDMDHENMFWYRQDPGLGLRLIYFSYDVKMKEKGDIPEGYSVSREKKERFSLILESASTNQTSMYLCASSFWGQDTGELFFGEGSRLTVL.

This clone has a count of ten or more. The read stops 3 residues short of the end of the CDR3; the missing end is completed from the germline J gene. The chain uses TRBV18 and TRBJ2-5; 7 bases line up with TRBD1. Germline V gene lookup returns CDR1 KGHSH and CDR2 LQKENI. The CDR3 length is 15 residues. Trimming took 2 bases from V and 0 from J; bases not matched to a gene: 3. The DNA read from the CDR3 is TGTGCCAGCTCACCAAGGGACAGATACCAAGAGACC. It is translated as CASSPRDRYQET. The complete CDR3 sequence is CASSPRDRYQETQYF.

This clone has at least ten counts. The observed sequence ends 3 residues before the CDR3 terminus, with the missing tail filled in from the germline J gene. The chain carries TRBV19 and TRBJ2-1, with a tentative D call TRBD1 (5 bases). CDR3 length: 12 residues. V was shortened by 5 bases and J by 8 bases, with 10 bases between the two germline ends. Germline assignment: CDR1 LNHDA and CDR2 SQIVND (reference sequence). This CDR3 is CASSSQVYEQFF. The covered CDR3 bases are TGTGCCAGTAGTTCACAGGTTTATGAG. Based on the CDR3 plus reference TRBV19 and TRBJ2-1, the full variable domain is DGGITQSPKYLFRKEGQNVTLSCEQNLNHDAMYWYRQDPGQGLRLIYYSQIVNDFQKGDIAEGYSVSREKKESFPLTVTSAQKNPTAFYLCASSSQVYEQFFGPGTRLTVL.

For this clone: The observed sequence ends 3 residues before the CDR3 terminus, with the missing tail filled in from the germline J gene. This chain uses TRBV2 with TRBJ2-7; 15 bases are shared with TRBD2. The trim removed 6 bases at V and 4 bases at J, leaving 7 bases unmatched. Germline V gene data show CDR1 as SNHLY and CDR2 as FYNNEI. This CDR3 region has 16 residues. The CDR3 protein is CASSPGLAGGRYEQYF. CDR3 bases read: TGTGCCAGCAGCCCCGGACTAGCGGGAGGGAGGTACGAG.

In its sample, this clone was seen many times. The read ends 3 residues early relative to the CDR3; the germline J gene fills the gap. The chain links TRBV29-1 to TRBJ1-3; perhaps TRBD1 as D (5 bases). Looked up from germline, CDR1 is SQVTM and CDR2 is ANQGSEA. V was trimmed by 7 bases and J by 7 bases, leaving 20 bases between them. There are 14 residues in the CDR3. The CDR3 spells CSAEGAALGNTIYF. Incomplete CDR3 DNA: TGCAGCGCCGAAGGGGCCGCCTTAGGGAACACC.

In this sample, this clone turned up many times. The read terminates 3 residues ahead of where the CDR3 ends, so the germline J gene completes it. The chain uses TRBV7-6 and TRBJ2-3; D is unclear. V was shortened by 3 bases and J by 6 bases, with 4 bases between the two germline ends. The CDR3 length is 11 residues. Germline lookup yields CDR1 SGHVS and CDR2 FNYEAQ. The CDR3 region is CASSFGDTQYF. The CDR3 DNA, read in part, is TGTGCCAGCAGCTTCGGGGATACG.